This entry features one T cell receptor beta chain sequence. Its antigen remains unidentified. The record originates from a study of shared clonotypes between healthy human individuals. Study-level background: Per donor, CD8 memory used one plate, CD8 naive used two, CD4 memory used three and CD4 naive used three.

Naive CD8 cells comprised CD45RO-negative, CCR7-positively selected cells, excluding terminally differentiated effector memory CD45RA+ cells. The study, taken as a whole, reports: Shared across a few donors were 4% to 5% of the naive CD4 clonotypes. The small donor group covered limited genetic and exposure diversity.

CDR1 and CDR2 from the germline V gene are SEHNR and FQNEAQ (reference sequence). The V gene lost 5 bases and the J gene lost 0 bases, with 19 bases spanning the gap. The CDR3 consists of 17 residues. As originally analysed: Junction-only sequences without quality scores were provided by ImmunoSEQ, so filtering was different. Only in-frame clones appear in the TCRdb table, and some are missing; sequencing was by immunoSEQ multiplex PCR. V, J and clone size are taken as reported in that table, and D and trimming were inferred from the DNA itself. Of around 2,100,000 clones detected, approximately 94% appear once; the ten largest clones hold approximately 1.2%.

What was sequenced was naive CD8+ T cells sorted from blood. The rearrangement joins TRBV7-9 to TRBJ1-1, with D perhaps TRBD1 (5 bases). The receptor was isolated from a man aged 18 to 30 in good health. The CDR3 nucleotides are TGTGCCAGCAGCCCCGTCGGGGCAGACCCCTTGAACACTGAAGCTTTCTTT. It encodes CASSPVGADPLNTEAFF.